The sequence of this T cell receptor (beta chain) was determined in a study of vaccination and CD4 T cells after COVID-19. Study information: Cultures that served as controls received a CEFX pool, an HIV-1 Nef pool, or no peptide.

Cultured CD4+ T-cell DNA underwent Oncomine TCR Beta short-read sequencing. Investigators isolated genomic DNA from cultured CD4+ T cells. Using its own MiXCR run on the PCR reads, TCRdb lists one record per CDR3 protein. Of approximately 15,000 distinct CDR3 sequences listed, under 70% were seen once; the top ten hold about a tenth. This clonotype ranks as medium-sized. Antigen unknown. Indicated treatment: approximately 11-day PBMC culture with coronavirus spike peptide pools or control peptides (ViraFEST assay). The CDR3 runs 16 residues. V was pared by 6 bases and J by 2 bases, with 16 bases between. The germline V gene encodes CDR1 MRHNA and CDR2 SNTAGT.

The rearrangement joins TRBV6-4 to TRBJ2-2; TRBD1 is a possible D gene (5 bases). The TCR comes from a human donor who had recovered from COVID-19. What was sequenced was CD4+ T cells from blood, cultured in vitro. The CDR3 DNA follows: TGTGCCAGCAGCCCCAAGGGGTTTTCAAACACCGGGGAGCTGTTTTTT. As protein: CASSPKGFSNTGELFF.